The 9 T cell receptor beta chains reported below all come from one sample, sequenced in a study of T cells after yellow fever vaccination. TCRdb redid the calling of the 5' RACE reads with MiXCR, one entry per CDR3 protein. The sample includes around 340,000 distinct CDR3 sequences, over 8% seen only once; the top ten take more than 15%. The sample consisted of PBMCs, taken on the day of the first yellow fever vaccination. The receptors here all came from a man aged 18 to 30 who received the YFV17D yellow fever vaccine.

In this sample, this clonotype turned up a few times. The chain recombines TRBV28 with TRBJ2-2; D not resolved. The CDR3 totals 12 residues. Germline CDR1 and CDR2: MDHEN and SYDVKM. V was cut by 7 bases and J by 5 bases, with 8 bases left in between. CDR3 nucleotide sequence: TGTGCCAGCAAGGTTGTTACCGGGGAGCTGTTTTTT. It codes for CASKVVTGELFF.

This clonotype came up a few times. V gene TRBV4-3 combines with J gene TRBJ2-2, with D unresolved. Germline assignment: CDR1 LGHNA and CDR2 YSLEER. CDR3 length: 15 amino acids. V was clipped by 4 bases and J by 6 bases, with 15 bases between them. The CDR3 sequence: CASSLDQTGPGELFF. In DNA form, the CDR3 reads TGCGCCAGCAGCCTAGACCAGACTGGCCCCGGGGAGCTGTTTTTT.

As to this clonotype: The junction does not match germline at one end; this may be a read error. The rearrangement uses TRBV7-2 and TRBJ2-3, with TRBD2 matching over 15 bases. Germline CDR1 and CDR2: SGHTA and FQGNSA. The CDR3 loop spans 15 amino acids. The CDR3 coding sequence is TGTGCCAGCAGCCCGGGACTAGCGGGGGGATATACGCGGTATTTT. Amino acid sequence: CASSPGLAGGYTRYF.

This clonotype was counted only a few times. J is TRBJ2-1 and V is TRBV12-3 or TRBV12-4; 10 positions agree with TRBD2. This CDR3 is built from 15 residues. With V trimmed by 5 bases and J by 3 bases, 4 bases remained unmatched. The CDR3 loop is CASSPGTSVYNEQFF. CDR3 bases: TGTGCCAGCAGTCCCGGGACTAGCGTCTACAATGAGCAGTTCTTC.

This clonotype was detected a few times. CDR3: CASSLHQGYNQPQHF. The CDR3 DNA sequence: TGTGCCAGCAGTTTACATCAGGGCTACAATCAGCCCCAGCATTTT. The rearrangement links TRBV12-3 or TRBV12-4 to TRBJ1-5, with D tentatively TRBD1 (5 bases). The V end lost 2 bases, the J end lost 3 bases, and 11 bases lay between the germline ends. The CDR3 is 15 amino acids.

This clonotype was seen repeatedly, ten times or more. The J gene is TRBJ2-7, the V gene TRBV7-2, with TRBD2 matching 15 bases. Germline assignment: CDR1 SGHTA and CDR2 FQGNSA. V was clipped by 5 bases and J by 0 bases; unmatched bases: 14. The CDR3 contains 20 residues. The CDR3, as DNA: TGTGCCAGCAGCGGACTAGCGGGGGGGCGACCCTCTACCGCCTCCTACGAGCAGTACTTC. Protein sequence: CASSGLAGGRPSTASYEQYF.

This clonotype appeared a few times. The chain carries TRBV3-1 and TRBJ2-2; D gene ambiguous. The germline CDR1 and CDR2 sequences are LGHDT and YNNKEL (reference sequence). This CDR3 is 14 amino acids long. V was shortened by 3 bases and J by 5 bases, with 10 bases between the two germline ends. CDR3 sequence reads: CASSQVEATGELFF. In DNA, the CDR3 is TGTGCCAGCAGCCAGGTAGAGGCGACCGGGGAGCTGTTTTTT.

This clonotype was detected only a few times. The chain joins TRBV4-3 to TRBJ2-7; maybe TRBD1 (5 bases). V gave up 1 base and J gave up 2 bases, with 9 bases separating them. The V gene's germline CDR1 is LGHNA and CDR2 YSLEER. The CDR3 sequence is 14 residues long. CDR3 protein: CASSQGQLAYEQYF. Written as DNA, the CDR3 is TGCGCCAGCAGCCAAGGACAGCTAGCCTACGAGCAGTACTTC.

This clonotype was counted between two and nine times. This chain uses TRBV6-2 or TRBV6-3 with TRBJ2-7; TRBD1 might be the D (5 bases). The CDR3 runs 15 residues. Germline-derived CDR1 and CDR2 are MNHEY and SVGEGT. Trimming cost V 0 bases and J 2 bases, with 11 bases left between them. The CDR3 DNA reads TGTGCCAGCAGTTACTCTTCAGGGCAAACCTACGAGCAGTACTTC. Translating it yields CASSYSSGQTYEQYF.